Sequencing of this T cell receptor (beta chain) was carried out in a study of T cells after somatic rescue of genetic block. The method was immunoSEQ multiplex PCR; TCRdb's version includes in-frame clones alone and lacks a portion of them. The sample carries roughly 120,000 clones, about nine tenths recorded once. Input material: peripheral blood mononuclear cells (PBMCs). This TCR was recovered from a woman aged 18 to 35.

The CDR3 bases are TGTGCCAGCAGTGTGGAGGGCCAAAACACCATATATTTT. Its translation is CASSVEGQNTIYF. The J gene is TRBJ1-3, the V gene TRBV6-1; the D is unclear. CDR3 length: 13 amino acids. Germline values: CDR1 MNHNS, CDR2 SASEGT. With 4 bases removed from V and 6 bases from J, the gap between germline ends came to 10 bases.